These 24 T cell receptor beta chains share one sample of origin, sequenced in a study of cytomegalovirus exposure and HLA in healthy donors. Amplification used 60 Vbeta primers and 13 Jbeta primers. Some clones are missing from TCRdb's copy, which holds only in-frame ones; the method was immunoSEQ multiplex PCR. Of approximately 88,000 clones listed, around 84% are singletons. The sample was PBMCs. The source is a man aged 18-30 years in good health and CMV-seronegative.

The chain has TRBV29-1 and TRBJ2-7; 9 nucleotides agree with TRBD2. Germline loops: CDR1 SQVTM, CDR2 ANQGSEA. This CDR3 is 14 amino acids long. J was trimmed by 4 bases and V by 2 bases; bases with no gene match: 6. The CDR3 loop reads CSVELAGASYEQYF. The DNA of the CDR3 is TGCAGCGTTGAATTAGCGGGGGCTAGTTACGAGCAGTACTTC.

The CDR3 is CASSRDRSVNEQFF. As DNA, the CDR3 is TGTGCCAGCAGCCGGGACAGGTCAGTAAATGAGCAGTTCTTC. The gene calls are TRBV14 and TRBJ2-1; 8 nucleotides agree with TRBD1. Germline V gene lookup returns CDR1 SGHDN and CDR2 FVKESK. The CDR3 is 14 residues long. Trimming cost V 4 bases and J 7 bases; bases outside gene matches: 6.

The chain recombines TRBV9 with TRBJ2-3, with D maybe TRBD2 (6 bases). Between the trimmed V and J ends, which lost 4 bases and 0 bases, there was a span of 12 bases. CDR1 SGDLS and CDR2 YYNGEE come from the germline V gene. The CDR3 runs 15 residues. CDR3 nucleotide sequence: TGTGCCAGCAGCCAGGAGGGGCGCAGCACAGATACGCAGTATTTT. Translation: CASSQEGRSTDTQYF. Full variable domain (outside the CDR3, taken from reference TRBV9 and TRBJ2-3): DSGVTQTPKHLITATGQRVTLRCSPRSGDLSVYWYQQSLDQGLQFLIQYYNGEERAKGNILERFSAQQFPDLHSELNLSSLELGDSALYFCASSQEGRSTDTQYFGPGTRLTVL.

The chain is built from TRBV19 and TRBJ1-2; D call uncertain. CDR1 is LNHDA and CDR2 is SQIVND in the germline V gene (reference sequence). CDR3 size: 15 residues. V was trimmed by 3 bases and J by 6 bases, leaving 17 bases between them. The CDR3 loop reads CASSIELGAGDGYTF. The CDR3 DNA reads TGTGCCAGTAGTATTGAACTCGGTGCGGGCGATGGCTACACCTTC.

This clone showed up just a few times. The rearrangement joins TRBV29-1 to TRBJ1-2, with TRBD1 identical over 8 bases. The length of the CDR3 is 13 residues. The ends lost 6 bases at V and 3 bases at J; junction bases unmatched: 6. Per germline, CDR1 SQVTM and CDR2 ANQGSEA. This CDR3 is CSVGLQGDYGYTF. In DNA form, the CDR3 reads TGCAGCGTGGGTCTACAGGGGGACTATGGCTACACCTTC.

By sample fraction, this clone is medium-sized. The rearrangement links TRBV6-1 to TRBJ1-2, with 7 bases lining up with TRBD1. This CDR3 is 15 amino acids long. Germline V gene lookup returns CDR1 MNHNS and CDR2 SASEGT. The J segment lost 8 bases and the V segment lost 2 bases, leaving 11 bases of the junction unmatched. CDR3 sequence: CASSERPEGARGYTF. In DNA, the CDR3 is TGTGCCAGCAGTGAAAGGCCCGAGGGGGCAAGGGGCTACACCTTC.

V usage is TRBV6-5 and J usage is TRBJ1-6; a weak D match, TRBD1 (5 bases). The germline V gene has CDR1 MNHEY and CDR2 SVGAGI. V was shortened by 6 bases and J by 5 bases, with 14 bases between the two germline ends. CDR3 length equals 15 residues. CDR3 coding DNA: TGTGCCAGCAGACCCCTATGGGGCAATAATTCACCCCTCCACTTT. This encodes CASRPLWGNNSPLHF.

The chain has TRBV4-1 and TRBJ2-1; 9 nucleotides line up with TRBD2. Germline CDR1 MGHRA, CDR2 YSYEKL. The ends lost 4 bases at V and 4 bases at J; junction bases unmatched: 5. CDR3 length: 15 amino acids. The CDR3 loop is CASSPPSGGYNEQFF. In nucleotides, the CDR3 is TGCGCCAGCAGCCCCCCGAGCGGGGGGTACAATGAGCAGTTCTTC.

V and J are TRBV27 and TRBJ2-1; 8 bases are a match to TRBD2. CDR3 length: 15 residues. V gave up 4 bases and J gave up 8 bases; unmatched junction bases: 10. The germline V gene has CDR1 MNHEY and CDR2 SMNVEV (reference sequence). The chain's CDR3 is CASSSWAGGTHEQFF. The DNA for the CDR3 is TGTGCCAGCAGTTCGTGGGCGGGGGGCACTCATGAGCAGTTCTTC.

This clone has a handful of counts. The chain has TRBV5-1 and TRBJ1-2, with no clear D. Deletions cut 0 bases from V and 7 bases from J, with 7 bases between. The length of the CDR3 is 12 residues. Germline CDR1 is SGHRS and CDR2 is YFSETQ. The CDR3 reads CASSLEGVGYTF. CDR3 nucleotide sequence: TGCGCCAGCAGCTTGGAAGGAGTTGGCTACACCTTC.

The V and J genes are TRBV5-4 and TRBJ2-5, with TRBD1 identical over 7 bases. Looked up from germline, CDR1 is SGHNT and CDR2 is YYREEE (reference sequence). CDR3 length equals 14 residues. The J segment lost 1 base and the V segment lost 3 bases, leaving 3 bases of the junction unmatched. CDR3 sequence: CASSSGQSQETQYF. The CDR3 DNA sequence: TGTGCCAGCAGCTCGGGACAGTCCCAAGAGACCCAGTACTTC.

V and J are TRBV6-6 and TRBJ2-3, with TRBD2 as a possible D gene (6 bases). Trimming pared 0 bases from V and 2 bases from J, leaving 12 bases between. The CDR3 has 16 residues. Per germline, CDR1 MNHNY and CDR2 SVGAGI (reference sequence). The CDR3 DNA reads TGTGCCAGCAGTTACTCGACTAGTCCTACCACAGATACGCAGTATTTT. This gives the protein CASSYSTSPTTDTQYF.

The chain has TRBV6-5 and TRBJ1-1, with D maybe TRBD1 (5 bases). Between the trimmed V and J ends, which lost 5 bases and 11 bases, there was a span of 15 bases. Germline values: CDR1 MNHEY, CDR2 SVGAGI. There are 12 residues in the CDR3. The chain's CDR3 is CASSDRQSRAFF. The DNA of the CDR3 is TGTGCCAGCAGTGACCGACAGTCTCGGGCTTTCTTT.

The CDR3 DNA reads as TGCGCCAGCAGTGCGGTCAGGGGCAGGTCCGAGACCCAGTACTTC. Amino acids: CASSAVRGRSETQYF. The chain joins TRBV10-1 to TRBJ2-5; possibly TRBD1 for D (6 bases). V was trimmed by 4 bases and J by 5 bases, leaving 17 bases between them. Germline CDR1 reads WNHNN; CDR2 reads SYGVQD (reference sequence). The CDR3 has 15 amino acids.

The chain couples TRBV5-6 to TRBJ2-3; 7 nucleotides match TRBD1. Germline V gene lookup returns CDR1 SGHDT and CDR2 YYEEEE. The CDR3 consists of 16 residues. Trimming cost V 3 bases and J 7 bases; bases outside gene matches: 14. The CDR3, as DNA: TGTGCCAGCAGCTCCGTGGACAGGCGGAGTAGGAATACGCAGTATTTT. Encoded protein: CASSSVDRRSRNTQYF. Combining the CDR3 with reference TRBV5-6 and TRBJ2-3 gives the whole variable domain DAGVTQSPTHLIKTRGQQVTLRCSPKSGHDTVSWYQQALGQGPQFIFQYYEEEERQRGNFPDRFSGHQFPNYSSELNVNALLLGDSALYLCASSSVDRRSRNTQYFGPGTRLTVL.

The CDR3 nucleotides read TGTGCCAGCAGCTTCTTACAGGGAGAGAACACTGAAGCTTTCTTT. Protein: CASSFLQGENTEAFF. The chain carries TRBV7-6 and TRBJ1-1; perhaps TRBD1 as D (6 bases). Germline V gene sequence: CDR1 SGHVS, CDR2 FNYEAQ. Trimming took 3 bases from V and 1 from J, leaving 12 bases between them. The CDR3 length is 15 residues.

The chain carries TRBV6-5 and TRBJ2-7, with a possible D match to TRBD1 (5 bases). This CDR3 comprises 13 residues. In germline, CDR1 is MNHEY, CDR2 SVGAGI. V lost 5 bases and J lost 0, with 8 bases in between. The CDR3 region has the DNA TGTGCCAGCAGTCCAGGGTCCTCCTACGAGCAGTACTTC. Its protein is CASSPGSSYEQYF.

This sequence joins TRBV5-1 and TRBJ2-3, with TRBD2 matching 9 bases. This CDR3 contains 16 residues. The germline V gene has CDR1 SGHRS and CDR2 YFSETQ. V lost 0 bases to trimming and J lost 1 base; unmatched junction nucleotides: 3. In DNA, the CDR3 is TGCGCCAGCAGCTTGGGACTAGCGGACGGCACAGATACGCAGTATTTT. Translated, it gives CASSLGLADGTDTQYF.

V gene TRBV5-1 combines with J gene TRBJ2-7, with TRBD2 matching 8 bases. The CDR3 is 14 amino acids. Unmatched junction bases numbered 6, after V lost 2 bases and J lost 5 bases. The V gene's germline CDR1 is SGHRS and CDR2 YFSETQ. The CDR3 protein is CASSFAGGRNEQYF. CDR3 DNA: TGCGCCAGCAGCTTCGCGGGGGGCAGGAACGAGCAGTACTTC.

V is TRBV25-1 and J is TRBJ1-3, with D unclear. Trimming took off 3 bases at V and 7 bases at J, with 13 bases between the two ends. This CDR3 has 14 residues. Germline assignment: CDR1 MGHDK and CDR2 SYGVNS. The CDR3 sequence is CASSERANWNTIYF. DNA of the CDR3: TGTGCCAGCAGTGAGAGGGCGAATTGGAACACCATATATTTT.

This clone was recorded a few times. The chain carries TRBV18 and TRBJ1-5, with TRBD1 matching 9 bases. The CDR3 is 17 amino acids. Per the germline V gene, CDR1 is KGHSH and CDR2 is LQKENI. Unmatched junction bases numbered 12, after V lost 3 bases and J lost 6 bases. For the CDR3, the DNA is TGTGCCAGCTCACCCACCGGGACGGGACAGGGTGGTCAGCCCCAGCATTTT. Its protein product is CASSPTGTGQGGQPQHF.

The chain has TRBV19 and TRBJ2-5, with D tentatively TRBD1 (5 bases). The germline V gene has CDR1 LNHDA and CDR2 SQIVND (reference sequence). The ends were cut back, 3 bases at V and 0 bases at J, with 5 bases in the middle. The CDR3 runs to 13 residues. CDR3 in DNA: TGTGCCAGTAGTATGGGGCACCAAGAGACCCAGTACTTC. Residues: CASSMGHQETQYF.

V and J are TRBV30 and TRBJ2-7; D unresolved. This CDR3 contains 11 residues. With 7 bases removed from V and 0 bases from J, the gap between germline ends came to 7 bases. Germline loops: CDR1 GTSNPN, CDR2 SVGIG (reference sequence). The CDR3 bases are TGTGCCTATGCTAGCTCCTACGAGCAGTACTTC. Translation: CAYASSYEQYF. The full variable domain, rest sourced from reference TRBV30 and TRBJ2-7, is SQTIHQWPATLVQPVGSPLSLECTVEGTSNPNLYWYRQAAGRGLQLLFYSVGIGQISSEVPQNLSASRPQDRQFILSSKKLLLSDSGFYLCAYASSYEQYFGPGTRLTVT.

The V and J genes are TRBV6-6 and TRBJ1-2, with unresolved D. Germline CDR1 reads MNHNY; CDR2 reads SVGAGI (reference sequence). The CDR3 has 11 amino acids. Trimming cost V 6 bases and J 2 bases, with 4 bases left between them. As DNA, the CDR3 is TGTGCCAGCAGCCCGAACTATGGCTACACCTTC. Translation gives CASSPNYGYTF.